The rows below give T cell receptor beta chains drawn from one sample of a study of T cells in Graves' hyperthyroidism and ophthalmopathy. TCRdb processed the multiplex PCR reads anew with MiXCR; each CDR3 protein has one entry. Among under 700,000 distinct CDR3 sequences listed, 46% were seen once. Material: peripheral blood or thyroid tissue (not recorded which). Source of these receptors: a young woman with Graves' hyperthyroidism. Both conserved end residues are part of each CDR3. A D gene is named only where the DNA matches it firmly. Rows give clone size only sometimes, using once, few, many, or a class for an expanded clone.

clone_size	d_call	v_call	j_call	cdr3_nt	cdr3_aa
many	.	TRBV19	TRBJ1-5	TGTGCCAGTAGGACGGTCGGCAATCAGCCCCAGCATTTT	CASRTVGNQPQHF
.	TRBD1	TRBV10-3	TRBJ1-2	TGTGCCAGCAGTTACTACCAGGGGGGGAACTATGGCTACACCTTC	CASSYYQGGNYGYTF
many	.	TRBV19	TRBJ1-2	TGTGCCAGTAGCGGACCCTGGGATGGCTACACCTTC	CASSGPWDGYTF
many	.	TRBV5-1	TRBJ2-5	TGCGCCAGCAGCTCAGGACAGTACCAAGAGACCCAGTACTTC	CASSSGQYQETQYF
.	TRBD1	TRBV6-4	TRBJ1-1	TGTGCCAGCAGAGCACCGGGACAGGGGTTCGTGAACACTGAAGCTTTCTTT	CASRAPGQGFVNTEAFF
.	TRBD1	TRBV19	TRBJ1-5	TGTGCCAGTAGGATAGACAGGGGAGGCAATCAGCCCCAGCATTTT	CASRIDRGGNQPQHF
.	.	TRBV5-1	TRBJ1-2	TGCGCCAGCAGCGAGGGGAGCTTCTATGGCTACACCTTC	CASSEGSFYGYTF
.	.	TRBV15	TRBJ2-5	TGTGCCACCAGCAGAGATACGGCGGAAGAGACCCAGTACTTC	CATSRDTAEETQYF
many	TRBD1	TRBV10-3	TRBJ1-2	TGTGCCATCAGCCCACGGGACAGGCGACAAAACTATGGCTACACCTTC	CAISPRDRRQNYGYTF
many	.	TRBV10-3	TRBJ1-5	TGTGCCATCAGTGAGGGTGGGGATGGACAGCCCCAGCATTTT	CAISEGGDGQPQHF
.	TRBD2	TRBV7-2	TRBJ2-2	TGTGCCAGCAGGCCTCTAGCTACGCGGGAGGGCACCGGGGAGCTGTTTTTT	CASRPLATREGTGELFF
many	TRBD2	TRBV20-1	TRBJ2-7	TGCAGTGCTAGAGCTAGCGGGAGCTACGAGCAGTACTTC	CSARASGSYEQYF
.	.	TRBV29-1	TRBJ2-7	TGCAGCGTTGATTCAAAGCAGGTTTTCAGCTCCTACGGGCAGTACTTC	CSVDSKQVFSSYGQYF
many	.	TRBV7-8	TRBJ1-1	TGTGCCAGCAGCCCATGGACAGATGAAGCTTTCTTT	CASSPWTDEAFF
.	.	TRBV7-2	TRBJ1-1	TGTACCAGCAGCCGTGACAGGAACACTGAAGCTTTCTTT	CTSSRDRNTEAFF
many	.	TRBV7-9	TRBJ2-7	TGTGCCAGCAGCTCACAGGCAACTACCTACGAGCAGTACTTC	CASSSQATTYEQYF
few	.	TRBV7-9	TRBJ2-7	TGTGCCAGCAGCACCCGACAGGTTGGCTACGAGCAGTACTTC	CASSTRQVGYEQYF
.	TRBD1	TRBV11-3	TRBJ1-4	TGTGCCAGCAGCCCAGGACGGACAGGGCCAGGGGAAAAACTGTTTTTT	CASSPGRTGPGEKLFF
many	TRBD1	TRBV10-3	TRBJ1-6	TGTGCCAGTTCGACAGGGCCCTCTTCACCCCTCCACTTT	CASSTGPSSPLHF
.	.	TRBV20-1	TRBJ1-1	TGCAGTGCAAGAGGACTAGCGGACGAACTCGAAGCTTTCTTT	CSARGLADELEAFF
.	.	TRBV12-3/TRBV12-4	TRBJ1-2	TGTGCCAGCAGTTTTTATCAGCGAGGACCCTATGGCTACACCTTC	CASSFYQRGPYGYTF
many	.	TRBV25-1	TRBJ2-7	TGTGCCAGCGGGAGACTCTACGAGCAGTACTTC	CASGRLYEQYF
.	.	TRBV7-9	TRBJ2-2	TGTGCCAGCAGCTCTGGAGTAGAGGGCGGGGAGCTGTTTTTT	CASSSGVEGGELFF
.	.	TRBV7-6	TRBJ2-2	TGTGCTAGCAGCTCCTCGCCGCAGAACACCGGGGAGCTGTTTTTT	CASSSSPQNTGELFF
.	TRBD2	TRBV10-3	TRBJ2-7	TGTGCCATCACTGGGGAGGGGTCCTACGAGCAGTACTTC	CAITGEGSYEQYF
.	TRBD1	TRBV25-1	TRBJ2-7	TGTGCCGGGGGACAGGGAGAGGACGAGCAGTACTTC	CAGGQGEDEQYF
few	TRBD1	TRBV7-2	TRBJ1-2	TGTGCCAGCAGCTTAGCGTGGGACAGGGGGGCCTATGGCTACACCTTC	CASSLAWDRGAYGYTF
.	.	TRBV6-6	TRBJ1-1	TGTGCCAGCAGTCCCCGCGGGAGCGAAGCTTTCTTT	CASSPRGSEAFF
.	.	TRBV7-9	TRBJ1-5	TGTGCCAGCAGCCCGGGACGCGGCGAGCAGCCCCAGCATTTT	CASSPGRGEQPQHF
.	.	TRBV2	TRBJ1-5	TGTGCCAGCAGCTTGGACCAGCATTTT	CASSLDQHF
many	.	TRBV7-2	TRBJ1-2	TGTGCCAGCGGAAGGGCAGGCTCCTATGGCTACACCTTC	CASGRAGSYGYTF
few	TRBD2	TRBV20-1	TRBJ2-2	TGCAGTGCTAGAGATTGGGGACTAGCATCCGGGGAGCTGTTTTTT	CSARDWGLASGELFF
few	TRBD2	TRBV29-1	TRBJ2-7	TGCAGCGTTGAAGAGCTAGCGGGAGCGAGTGAGCAGTACTTC	CSVEELAGASEQYF
few	.	TRBV7-2	TRBJ2-5	TGTGCCAGCAGCATTCCTGACGGGGGTAAAGAGACCCAGTACTTC	CASSIPDGGKETQYF
.	TRBD1	TRBV29-1	TRBJ2-1	TGCAGCGTTGTAAGGACAGGGATCGATGAGCAGTTCTTC	CSVVRTGIDEQFF
.	.	TRBV24-1	TRBJ1-1	TGTGCCACCAGTGATATGCAGGGTGGGGCTTTCTTT	CATSDMQGGAFF
.	TRBD1	TRBV20-1	TRBJ1-6	TGCAGTGCTAGATATCTTGGGACAGCCGGTTCACCCCTCCACTTT	CSARYLGTAGSPLHF
few	.	TRBV25-1	TRBJ1-6	TGTGCCAGCAGTTTACGTCCCTATAATTCACCCCTCCACTTT	CASSLRPYNSPLHF
.	TRBD2	TRBV2	TRBJ2-5	TGTGCCAGCATCATCGCGGGACTAGCGGGAGGTCGAGAGACCCAGTACTTC	CASIIAGLAGGRETQYF
.	TRBD1	TRBV20-1	TRBJ2-7	TGCAGTGCCAAAACAATAGGGACAGGGTTCCACGAGCAGTACTTC	CSAKTIGTGFHEQYF
.	TRBD1	TRBV6-1	TRBJ1-1	TGTGCCAGCAGCCCACAGGGGACTAACACTGAAGCTTTCTTT	CASSPQGTNTEAFF
.	.	TRBV7-3	TRBJ2-2	TGTGCCAGCAGAGAACAGGGCTCGAGGACCGGGGAGCTGTTTTTT	CASREQGSRTGELFF
few	.	TRBV19	TRBJ2-5	TGTGCCAGTAGTGTCAGGGGTGGGGAGACCCAGTACTTC	CASSVRGGETQYF
few	.	TRBV7-9	TRBJ1-1	TGTGCCAGCAGCCAAACTTCCACTGAAGCTTTCTTT	CASSQTSTEAFF
.	.	TRBV11-2	TRBJ1-1	TGTGCCAGCAGCACACAGGGAATGATGACTGAAGCTTTCTTT	CASSTQGMMTEAFF
.	.	TRBV25-1	TRBJ1-4	TGTGCCAGCAGTTTATCGGAGACAGTCGAAAAACTGTTTTTT	CASSLSETVEKLFF
.	.	TRBV21-1	TRBJ1-2	TGTGCCAGCAGCAAGGGGGGGACAGGTAGCCTCCTCTTC	CASSKGGTGSLLF
few	.	TRBV7-2	TRBJ2-2	TGTGCCAGCAGCCACGCGACTTTCGCCGGGGAGCTGTTTTTT	CASSHATFAGELFF
few	TRBD1	TRBV5-8	TRBJ2-5	TGTGCCAGCAGCTGGGACAGGGCGGCACTCCCCCAGTACTTC	CASSWDRAALPQYF
once	.	TRBV2	TRBJ2-5	TGTGCCAGCAGTGACCCCAGGTTTTCCCTCCAAGAGACCCAGTACTTC	CASSDPRFSLQETQYF
.	.	TRBV19	TRBJ2-7	TGTGCCAGTAGTATCGCAGGGACAAGTGGGTACGAGCAGTACTTC	CASSIAGTSGYEQYF
many	.	TRBV25-1	TRBJ1-5	TGTGCCAGCAGTGATTCCACGGGAGCAAGCAATCAGCCCCAGCATTTT	CASSDSTGASNQPQHF
many	.	TRBV24-1	TRBJ2-2	TGTGCCACCAGTGAGACCGGTAACACCGGGGAGCTGTTTTTT	CATSETGNTGELFF
few	.	TRBV9	TRBJ2-7	TGTGCCAGCAGCTCGAGGAAGGGGGCCTACGAGCAGTACTTC	CASSSRKGAYEQYF